Reported below is one TCR beta chain. This CDR3 has 16 amino acids. V was clipped by 6 bases and J by 1 base; unmatched bases: 11. In germline, CDR1 is SGHVS, CDR2 FQNEAQ. Profiled with immunoSEQ multiplex PCR; TCRdb holds only in-frame clones, not every one. The table has roughly 7,000 clones, about three quarters seen once. These data come from a study of T cell repertoires in ileal Crohn's disease. This receptor was taken from an adult with Crohn's disease. This chain connects TRBV7-8 to TRBJ1-1; TRBD1 aligns across 7 bases. The material sequenced was ileal tissue. CDR3 protein: CASRRQGGATNTEAFF. The DNA of the CDR3 is TGTGCCAGCAGACGCCAAGGGGGCGCGACGAACACTGAAGCTTTCTTT. The full variable domain, with the rest looked up from reference TRBV7-8 and TRBJ1-1, is GAGVSQSPRYKVAKRGQDVALRCDPISGHVSLFWYQQALGQGPEFLTYFQNEAQLDKSGLPSDRFFAERPEGSVSTLKIQRTQQEDSAVYLCASRRQGGATNTEAFFGQGTRLTVV.